This T cell receptor (beta chain) was obtained from a study of type 1 regulatory T cells. For the study at large: This in vitro CD4 product, T-allo10, is enriched for Tr1 cells and alloantigen-specific.

The V and J ends lost 4 bases and 3 bases respectively, with 16 bases between them. Germline V gives CDR1 SGHAT, CDR2 FQNNGV. CDR3 length: 16 residues. MiXCR, run by TCRdb on the reads, gives a single entry per CDR3 protein. The top ten hold 2% to 2.5% of the sample, which has about 100,000 distinct CDR3 sequences, around a third seen once. This clonotype has just a few counts. The clonotype was recovered from a human donor in good health. The material sequenced was CD4+ T cells, either the whole sample or a sorted fraction (not recorded which). The chain joins TRBV11-2 to TRBJ2-1; D might be TRBD2 (6 bases). CDR3 sequence: CASSSEPRRVYNEQFF. DNA of the CDR3: TGTGCCAGCAGCTCCGAGCCGAGGAGGGTCTACAATGAGCAGTTCTTC.